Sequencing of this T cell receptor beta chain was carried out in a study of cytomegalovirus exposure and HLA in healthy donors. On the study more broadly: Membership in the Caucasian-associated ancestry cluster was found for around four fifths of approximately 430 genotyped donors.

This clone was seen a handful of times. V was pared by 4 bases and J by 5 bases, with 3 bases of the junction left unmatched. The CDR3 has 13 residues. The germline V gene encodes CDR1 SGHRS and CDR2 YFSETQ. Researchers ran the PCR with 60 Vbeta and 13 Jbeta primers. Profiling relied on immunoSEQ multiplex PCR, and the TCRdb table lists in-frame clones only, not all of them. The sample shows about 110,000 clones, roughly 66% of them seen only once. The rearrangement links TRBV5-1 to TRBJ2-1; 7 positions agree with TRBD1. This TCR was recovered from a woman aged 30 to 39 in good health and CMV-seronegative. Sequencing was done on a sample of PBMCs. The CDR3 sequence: CASSPGQNNEQFF. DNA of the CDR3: TGCGCCAGCAGCCCGGGACAGAACAATGAGCAGTTCTTC. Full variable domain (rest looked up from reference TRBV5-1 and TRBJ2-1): KAGVTQTPRYLIKTRGQQVTLSCSPISGHRSVSWYQQTPGQGLQFLFEYFSETQRNKGNFPGRFSGRQFSNSRSEMNVSTLELGDSALYLCASSPGQNNEQFFGPGTRLTVL.